This TCR beta chain was sequenced during a study of blood T cell repertoires in COVID-19. CDR3 size: 15 residues. Germline CDR1 and CDR2: MNHEY and SVGAGI. Germline trimming cut 6 bases from V and 1 base from J; bases unmatched to any gene: 2. Repertoires were generated with immunoSEQ multiplex PCR, while TCRdb's copy carries only in-frame clones and drops some. This sample has under 150,000 clones, with 86% found just once. The V call is TRBV6-5, the J call TRBJ2-3; TRBD2 aligns across 12 bases. Material for sequencing was PBMCs or T cells enriched from blood (not recorded which). This TCR was sampled from a woman in her forties or fifties who had recovered from COVID-19. The CDR3 region is CASSRLAGGTDTQYF. The CDR3 region has the DNA TGTGCCAGCAGCCGACTAGCGGGGGGCACAGATACGCAGTATTTT.